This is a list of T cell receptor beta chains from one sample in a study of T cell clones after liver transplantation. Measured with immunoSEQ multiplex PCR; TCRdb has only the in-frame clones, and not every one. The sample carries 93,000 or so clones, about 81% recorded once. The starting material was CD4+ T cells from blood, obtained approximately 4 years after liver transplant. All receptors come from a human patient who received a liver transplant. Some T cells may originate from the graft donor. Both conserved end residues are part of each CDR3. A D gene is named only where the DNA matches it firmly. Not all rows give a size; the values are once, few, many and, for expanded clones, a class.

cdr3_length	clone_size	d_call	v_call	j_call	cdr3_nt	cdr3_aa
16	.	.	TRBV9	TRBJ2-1	TGTGCCAGCAGCGTAGGTGGGAGGCGTTCCTACAATGAGCAGTTCTTC	CASSVGGRRSYNEQFF
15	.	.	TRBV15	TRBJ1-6	TGTGCCACCAGCCGAAGCGGGGACGGCAATTCACCCCTCCACTTT	CATSRSGDGNSPLHF
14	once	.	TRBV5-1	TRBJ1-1	TGCGCCAGCACGTTGAGGCCCGTGAACACTGAAGCTTTCTTT	CASTLRPVNTEAFF
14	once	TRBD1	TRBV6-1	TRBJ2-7	TGTGCCAGCACCGACAGGGGAATAGTCTACGAGCAGTACTTC	CASTDRGIVYEQYF
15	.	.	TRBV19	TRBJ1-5	TGTGCCAGCTTATATACTATCCGGGGCAATCAGCCCCAGCATTTT	CASLYTIRGNQPQHF
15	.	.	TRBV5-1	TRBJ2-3	TGCGCCAGCAGCTTGGTGCCTAGCCTTGGAGATACGCAGTATTTT	CASSLVPSLGDTQYF
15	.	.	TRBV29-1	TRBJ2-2	TGCAGCGTAGGGACCGATTTTTCGAACACCGGGGAGCTGTTTTTT	CSVGTDFSNTGELFF
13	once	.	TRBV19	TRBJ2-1	TGTGCCAGTAGACTAACAGGGTACAATGAGCAGTTCTTC	CASRLTGYNEQFF
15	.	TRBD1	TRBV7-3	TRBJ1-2	TGTGCCAGCAGCTTAACGAGGGAGACAGGGAACGGCTACACCTTC	CASSLTRETGNGYTF
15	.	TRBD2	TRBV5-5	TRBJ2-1	TGTGCCAGCAGTCTTCTAGCGGGCCTATACAATGAGCAGTTCTTC	CASSLLAGLYNEQFF
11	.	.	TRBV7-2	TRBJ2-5	TGTGCCAGCAGCTCCGCGGAGACCCAGTACTTC	CASSSAETQYF
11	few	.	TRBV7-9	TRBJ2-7	TGTGCCAGCAGCTCGACTGGGGAGCAGTACTTC	CASSSTGEQYF
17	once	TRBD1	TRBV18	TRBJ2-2	TGTGCCAGCTCACTCTTTCCTTGGACAGGGAGCACCGGGGAGCTGTTTTTT	CASSLFPWTGSTGELFF
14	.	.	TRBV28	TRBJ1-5	TGTGCCAGCAGTTCCGCAGGCGGCAATCAGCCCCAGCATTTT	CASSSAGGNQPQHF
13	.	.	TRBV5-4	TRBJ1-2	TGTGCCAGCAGGGTGGACGGACTCTGGGGCTACACCTTC	CASRVDGLWGYTF
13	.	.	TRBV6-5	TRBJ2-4	TGTGCCAGCAGTTACGACCCAGTGAACATTCAGTACTTC	CASSYDPVNIQYF
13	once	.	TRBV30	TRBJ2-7	TGTGCCTGGAGAACCGACAGCGCCTACGAGCAGTACTTC	CAWRTDSAYEQYF